The 30 T cell receptor beta chains listed next were all sequenced from one sample in a study of OX40 agonist ivuxolimab in advanced cancers. The data were produced by immunoSEQ multiplex PCR, yet TCRdb's version contains in-frame clones alone and is incomplete. The table includes roughly 110,000 clones, 90% detected once. The sample consisted of CD4+ or CD8+ T cells sorted from blood, taken in a trial of the OX40 agonist ivuxolimab. The receptors shown here come from an adult with an advanced solid tumor such as melanoma, head and neck, liver or kidney cancer.

The genes are TRBV10-3 and TRBJ1-2; no reliable D call. CDR3 length: 9 amino acids. Per germline, CDR1 ENHRY and CDR2 SYGVKD. V was cut by 8 bases and J by 6 bases, with 4 bases left in between. The CDR3 protein is CAIGDGYTF. The CDR3 bases are TGTGCCATCGGGGATGGCTACACCTTC.

The chain carries TRBV5-1 and TRBJ2-1, with TRBD2 matching 12 bases. V shed 4 bases and J 0 bases; nucleotides not matched to a gene: 8. The CDR3 has 18 amino acids. The germline gives CDR1 SGHRS, CDR2 YFSETQ. The CDR3 bases are TGCGCCAGCAGCCCGAGACTAGCGGGGGTTAGCTCCTACAATGAGCAGTTCTTC. Its translation is CASSPRLAGVSSYNEQFF. Complete variable domain (other parts from reference TRBV5-1 and TRBJ2-1): KAGVTQTPRYLIKTRGQQVTLSCSPISGHRSVSWYQQTPGQGLQFLFEYFSETQRNKGNFPGRFSGRQFSNSRSEMNVSTLELGDSALYLCASSPRLAGVSSYNEQFFGPGTRLTVL.

This sequence joins TRBV2 and TRBJ1-2; the D gene is possibly TRBD1 (5 bases). The CDR3 contains 15 residues. Germline V lookup: CDR1 SNHLY, CDR2 FYNNEI. Trimming shortened V by 3 bases and J by 4 bases, and 15 bases separated the two germline ends. CDR3 residues: CASSETGTGIYGYTF. DNA of the CDR3: TGTGCCAGCAGTGAGACCGGGACGGGAATCTATGGCTACACCTTC.

The genes are TRBV18 and TRBJ1-2; TRBD1 is a possible D gene (5 bases). Between the trimmed V and J ends, which lost 6 bases and 6 bases, there was a span of 17 bases. The CDR3 has 14 residues. Germline CDR1 KGHSH, CDR2 LQKENI. CDR3 in amino acids: CASSPSRDGNGYTF. The CDR3 nucleotides are TGTGCCAGCTCGCCCTCAAGGGACGGGAATGGCTACACCTTC.

The chain combines TRBV6-5 with TRBJ2-7; the D gene is possibly TRBD2 (7 bases). The V gene lost 2 bases and the J gene lost 6 bases, with 14 bases spanning the gap. CDR3 length: 14 residues. Germline V gene data show CDR1 as MNHEY and CDR2 as SVGAGI. The CDR3 region has the DNA TGTGCCAGCAGTTACGGGGGGGCAGCTATCGAGCAGTACTTC. Its translation: CASSYGGAAIEQYF.

The gene calls are TRBV30 and TRBJ1-2; 7 bases map to TRBD1. V trimming: 8 bases; J trimming: 1 base; junction bases outside the gene matches: 4. Germline V gene lookup returns CDR1 GTSNPN and CDR2 SVGIG (reference sequence). CDR3 length: 12 residues. CDR3 loop: CAAQGHNYGYTF. DNA of the CDR3: TGTGCCGCACAGGGGCATAACTATGGCTACACCTTC. Full variable domain (remainder filled in from reference TRBV30 and TRBJ1-2): SQTIHQWPATLVQPVGSPLSLECTVEGTSNPNLYWYRQAAGRGLQLLFYSVGIGQISSEVPQNLSASRPQDRQFILSSKKLLLSDSGFYLCAAQGHNYGYTFGSGTRLTVV.

The chain carries TRBV6-1 and TRBJ2-7; 7 nucleotides align to TRBD1. Per the germline V gene, CDR1 is MNHNS and CDR2 is SASEGT. V dropped 1 base and J dropped 7; count of bases not matched to a gene: 10. The CDR3 totals 15 residues. This chain's CDR3 is CASSEGTTGASEQYF. DNA for the CDR3: TGTGCCAGCAGTGAAGGAACCACAGGGGCGAGTGAGCAGTACTTC.

The chain couples TRBV27 to TRBJ1-6, with 9 bases fitting TRBD1. The CDR3 sequence is 15 residues long. V dropped 4 bases and J dropped 10; count of bases not matched to a gene: 8. CDR1 MNHEY and CDR2 SMNVEV come from the germline V gene (reference sequence). This CDR3 is CASSSLGQGRSPLHF. The DNA for the CDR3 is TGTGCCAGCAGTTCCCTCGGACAGGGGCGATCACCCCTCCACTTT.

V and J are TRBV2 and TRBJ2-7; 9 bases are a match to TRBD1. After removal of 1 base from V and 1 base from J, the junction contained 2 bases not matched to a gene. CDR1 and CDR2 (germline): SNHLY, FYNNEI. The CDR3 runs 15 residues. The CDR3: CASSEEQGASYEQYF. CDR3 nucleotides: TGTGCCAGCAGTGAAGAACAGGGGGCATCCTACGAGCAGTACTTC.

The rearrangement joins TRBV10-2 to TRBJ2-2, with 11 bases matching TRBD2. The CDR3 spans 15 residues. Trimming took 8 bases from V and 6 from J; bases not matched to a gene: 8. From germline, CDR1 is WSHSY and CDR2 SAAADI. Written as DNA, the CDR3 is TGCGCCAGCCCTCTAGCGGGGGGTTCCGCCGGGGAGCTGTTTTTT. Amino acid sequence: CASPLAGGSAGELFF.

The table lists this clone with a count of one. The CDR3 loop is CASSQGVVSPQHF. CDR3 sequence (DNA): TGTGCCAGCAGCCAAGGGGTGGTATCGCCCCAGCATTTT. This chain connects TRBV14 to TRBJ1-5; D not certain. The CDR3 has 13 amino acids. V shed 1 base and J shed 9 bases, with 10 bases lying between them. Per germline, CDR1 SGHDN and CDR2 FVKESK.

This clone has just one count. The chain links TRBV5-1 to TRBJ2-7; TRBD1 aligns across 10 bases. CDR3 size: 16 residues. J was trimmed by 5 bases and V by 4 bases; bases with no gene match: 12. Germline loops: CDR1 SGHRS, CDR2 YFSETQ. CDR3: CASSLGLGQGIDEQYF. The CDR3 DNA follows: TGCGCCAGCAGCCTGGGGCTGGGACAGGGGATTGACGAGCAGTACTTC.

The V gene is TRBV5-5, the J gene TRBJ1-4; a weak D match, TRBD1 (5 bases). CDR3 length equals 13 residues. Germline lookup yields CDR1 SGHKS and CDR2 YYEKEE (reference sequence). V was cut by 0 bases and J by 8 bases, with 8 bases left in between. Here the CDR3 DNA reads TGTGCCAGCAGCTTGGTGACAGTCGAAAAACTGTTTTTT. Translation: CASSLVTVEKLFF.

The rearrangement links TRBV7-2 to TRBJ1-1; a possible D gene is TRBD1 (6 bases). The V and J ends lost 1 base and 10 bases respectively, with 13 bases between them. The CDR3 is 13 residues long. Germline CDR1 SGHTA, CDR2 FQGNSA. The CDR3 region is CASSLEQGFGAFF. The CDR3 DNA is TGTGCCAGCAGCTTAGAACAGGGTTTTGGAGCTTTCTTT.

V and J are TRBV7-2 and TRBJ2-7, with TRBD1 matching 12 bases. The germline V gene encodes CDR1 SGHTA and CDR2 FQGNSA. The CDR3 extends over 16 amino acids. V gave up 6 bases and J gave up 5 bases; unmatched junction bases: 11. This CDR3 is CASSLNPGQGADEQYF. CDR3 nucleotide sequence: TGTGCCAGCAGTTTAAATCCGGGACAGGGGGCGGACGAGCAGTACTTC.

The rearrangement links TRBV7-3 to TRBJ2-2; D might be TRBD2 (6 bases). Germline CDR1 reads SGHTA; CDR2 reads FQGTGA. V gave up 4 bases and J gave up 0 bases, with 12 bases separating them. The CDR3 covers 16 residues. The CDR3 sequence: CASSSQLATNTGELFF. In DNA, the CDR3 is TGTGCCAGCAGCTCCCAACTAGCCACGAACACCGGGGAGCTGTTTTTT.

V is TRBV5-5 and J is TRBJ1-5, with TRBD1 identical over 7 bases. With V trimmed by 3 bases and J by 5 bases, 11 bases remained unmatched. Per germline, CDR1 SGHKS and CDR2 YYEKEE (reference sequence). This CDR3 has 16 residues. CDR3 protein: CASSSLGQRGDQPQHF. CDR3 sequence (DNA): TGTGCCAGCAGCTCTCTGGGACAGCGCGGCGATCAGCCCCAGCATTTT.

The chain carries TRBV7-2 and TRBJ2-2; D call uncertain. Trimming removed 5 bases from V and 2 bases from J, with 12 bases in between. The CDR3 consists of 15 residues. The germline CDR1 and CDR2 sequences are SGHTA and FQGNSA. CDR3 loop: CASSPPGINTGELFF. DNA for the CDR3: TGTGCCAGCAGCCCGCCCGGTATCAACACCGGGGAGCTGTTTTTT. Supplemented by reference TRBV7-2 and TRBJ2-2, the full variable domain reads GAGVSQSPSNKVTEKGKDVELRCDPISGHTALYWYRQSLGQGLEFLIYFQGNSAPDKSGLPSDRFSAERTGGSVSTLTIQRTQQEDSAVYLCASSPPGINTGELFFGEGSRLTVL.

V is TRBV7-9 and J is TRBJ1-1; the D gene is possibly TRBD1 (5 bases). This CDR3 contains 15 residues. CDR1 and CDR2 from the germline V gene are SEHNR and FQNEAQ (reference sequence). The germline V and J ends were trimmed by 5 bases and 3 bases, with 16 bases remaining between them. This CDR3 is CASSTPRWGDTEAFF. The CDR3 DNA is TGTGCCAGCAGCACCCCTCGATGGGGGGACACTGAAGCTTTCTTT.

The chain is built from TRBV2 and TRBJ1-2; TRBD1 matches at 9 bases. The ends lost 8 bases at V and 7 bases at J; junction bases unmatched: 14. The CDR3 contains 15 residues. Germline lookup yields CDR1 SNHLY and CDR2 FYNNEI. The chain's CDR3 is CASHRGTGTFSGYTF. The DNA of the CDR3 is TGTGCCAGCCACAGGGGGACAGGGACCTTCTCTGGCTACACCTTC.

In DNA form, the CDR3 reads TGTGCCAGCAGCCAGGCGGGCGAAGAGACCCAGTACTTC. Its translation: CASSQAGEETQYF. The chain combines TRBV4-2 with TRBJ2-5; D might be TRBD2 (5 bases). The CDR3 runs to 13 residues. Germline V gives CDR1 LGHNA, CDR2 YNFKEQ. V gave up 3 bases and J gave up 3 bases, with 8 bases separating them.

The rearrangement joins TRBV28 to TRBJ2-7, with TRBD2 identical over 11 bases. The length of the CDR3 is 14 residues. Looked up from germline, CDR1 is MDHEN and CDR2 is SYDVKM. Trimming took 6 bases from V and 3 from J; bases not matched to a gene: 4. In DNA, the CDR3 is TGTGCCAGCAGGACTAGCGGGGATCACTACGAGCAGTACTTC. Translated, it gives CASRTSGDHYEQYF.

The J gene is TRBJ2-1, the V gene TRBV21-1; the listed D gene, TRBD2, was not tested against the DNA. TRBV21-1 is recorded as a pseudogene. CDR3 size: 15 residues. CDR3 sequence reads: CASSNRRGGSSEQFF. In nucleotides, the CDR3 is TGTGCCAGCAGCAATCGTCGGGGGGGCTCTAGTGAGCAGTTCTTC.

This rearrangement joins TRBV7-2 to TRBJ2-1; 9 bases match TRBD1. The CDR3 length is 14 residues. Germline values: CDR1 SGHTA, CDR2 FQGNSA. The V segment lost 5 bases and the J segment 5 bases; nucleotides outside the gene matches: 4. CDR3 bases: TGTGCCAGCAGCATCCGGGACAGGGACAATGAGCAGTTCTTC. The encoded protein is CASSIRDRDNEQFF. The whole variable domain, filled in from reference TRBV7-2 and TRBJ2-1, reads GAGVSQSPSNKVTEKGKDVELRCDPISGHTALYWYRQSLGQGLEFLIYFQGNSAPDKSGLPSDRFSAERTGGSVSTLTIQRTQQEDSAVYLCASSIRDRDNEQFFGPGTRLTVL.

V and J are TRBV6-6 and TRBJ2-3; the D is unclear. The germline gives CDR1 MNHNY, CDR2 SVGAGI (reference sequence). The CDR3 runs 13 residues. Trimming left V 6 bases short and J 6 bases short, with 13 bases between. CDR3 region: CASRPHGDDTQYF. DNA of the CDR3: TGTGCCAGCAGGCCTCATGGGGATGATACGCAGTATTTT.

This clone occurred once. CDR3 residues: CASSPTRVGNSPLHF. The CDR3 bases are TGTGCCAGCAGCCCGACAAGGGTCGGGAATTCACCCCTCCACTTT. This chain links TRBV9 with TRBJ1-6, with no clear D. The V gene's germline CDR1 is SGDLS and CDR2 YYNGEE. The CDR3 runs 15 residues. Deletions cut 4 bases from V and 7 bases from J, with 15 bases between. The full variable domain, completed using reference TRBV9 and TRBJ1-6, is DSGVTQTPKHLITATGQRVTLRCSPRSGDLSVYWYQQSLDQGLQFLIQYYNGEERAKGNILERFSAQQFPDLHSELNLSSLELGDSALYFCASSPTRVGNSPLHFGNGTRLTVT.

DNA of the CDR3: TGTGCCAGCAGCCAGACCCTTAGCACAGATACGCAGTATTTT. Encoded protein: CASSQTLSTDTQYF. V usage is TRBV6-5 and J usage is TRBJ2-3; no clear D. The CDR3 is 14 residues long. Germline V lookup: CDR1 MNHEY, CDR2 SVGAGI. Trimming pared 6 bases from V and 0 bases from J, leaving 10 bases between.

This chain links TRBV5-1 with TRBJ2-5; tentative D call: TRBD1 (5 bases). The ends were cut back, 1 base at V and 5 bases at J, with 12 bases in the middle. The CDR3 has 14 amino acids. CDR1 and CDR2 from the germline V gene are SGHRS and YFSETQ. CDR3 bases: TGCGCCAGCAGCTTGCTTGGGGCCTTGGAGACCCAGTACTTC. Its translation: CASSLLGALETQYF.

The rearrangement uses TRBV11-2 and TRBJ1-3, with D unresolved. Germline values: CDR1 SGHAT, CDR2 FQNNGV. This CDR3 region has 15 residues. V was clipped by 1 base and J by 0 bases, with 7 bases between them. In DNA, the CDR3 is TGTGCCAGCAGCTTAGTTACCATCTCTGGAAACACCATATATTTT. Translating it yields CASSLVTISGNTIYF.

The chain combines TRBV5-1 with TRBJ2-5, with D perhaps TRBD1 (6 bases). The V and J ends lost 0 bases and 4 bases respectively, with 13 bases between them. Germline V gene data show CDR1 as SGHRS and CDR2 as YFSETQ. The CDR3 totals 15 residues. The CDR3 DNA is TGCGCCAGCAGCTTGGAACAGGGTTCCGGAGAGACCCAGTACTTC. Amino acid sequence: CASSLEQGSGETQYF.